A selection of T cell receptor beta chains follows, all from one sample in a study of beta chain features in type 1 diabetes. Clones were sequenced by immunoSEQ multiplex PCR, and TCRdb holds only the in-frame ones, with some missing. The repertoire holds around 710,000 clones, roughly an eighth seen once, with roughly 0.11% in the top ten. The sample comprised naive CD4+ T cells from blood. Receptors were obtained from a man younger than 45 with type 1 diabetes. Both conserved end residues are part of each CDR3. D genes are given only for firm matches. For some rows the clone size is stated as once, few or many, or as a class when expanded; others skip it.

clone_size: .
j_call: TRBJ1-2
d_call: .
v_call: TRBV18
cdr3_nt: TGTGCCAGCTCTCCGGACAGAAGTAACTATGGCTACACCTTC
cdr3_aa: CASSPDRSNYGYTF

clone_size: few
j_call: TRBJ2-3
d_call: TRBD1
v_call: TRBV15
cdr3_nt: TGTGCCACCAGCATCGGAACAGGGGCCGCCACAGATACGCAGTATTTT
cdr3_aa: CATSIGTGAATDTQYF

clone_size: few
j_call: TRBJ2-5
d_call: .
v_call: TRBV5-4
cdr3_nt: TGTGCCAGCAGCCAAGAGTACCAAGAGACCCAGTACTTC
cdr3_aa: CASSQEYQETQYF

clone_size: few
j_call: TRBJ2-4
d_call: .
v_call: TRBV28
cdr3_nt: TGTGCCAGCAGTTTATTAGAAGGAAGAGGGGGCATTCAGTACTTC
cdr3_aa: CASSLLEGRGGIQYF

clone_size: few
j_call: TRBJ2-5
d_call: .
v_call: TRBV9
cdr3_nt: TGTGCCAGCAGTCCTACAGGGATCCAGGAGACCCAGTACTTC
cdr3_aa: CASSPTGIQETQYF

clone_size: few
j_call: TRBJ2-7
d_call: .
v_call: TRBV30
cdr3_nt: TGTGCCTGGAGCGGCGACACAGCCGGGACAATCCACGAGCAGTACTTC
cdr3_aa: CAWSGDTAGTIHEQYF

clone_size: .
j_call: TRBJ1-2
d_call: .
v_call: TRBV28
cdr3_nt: TGTGCCAGCAGTTTCAAGAACCGCTATGGCTACACCTTC
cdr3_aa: CASSFKNRYGYTF

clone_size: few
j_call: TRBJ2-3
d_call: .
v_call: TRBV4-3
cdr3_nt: TGCGCCAGCAGCCAAGCGGCAATGGGGGGCCGAGATACGCAGTATTTT
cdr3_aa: CASSQAAMGGRDTQYF

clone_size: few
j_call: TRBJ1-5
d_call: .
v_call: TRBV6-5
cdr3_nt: TGTGCCAGCAGTCTTAGTACAGGGAGCAATCAGCCCCAGCATTTT
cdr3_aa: CASSLSTGSNQPQHF

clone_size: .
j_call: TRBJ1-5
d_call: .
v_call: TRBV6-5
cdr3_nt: TGTGCCAGCAGTTACAATAGCAATCAGCCCCAGCATTTT
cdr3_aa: CASSYNSNQPQHF

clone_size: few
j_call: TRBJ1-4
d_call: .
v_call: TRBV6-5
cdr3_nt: TGTGCCAGCAGTTACTCGTCAACTAATGAAAAACTGTTTTTT
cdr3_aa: CASSYSSTNEKLFF

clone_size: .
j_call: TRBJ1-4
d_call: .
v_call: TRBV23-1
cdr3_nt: TGCGCCAGCAGTCTTCGGAAGGACGGATATAATGAAAAACTGTTTTTT
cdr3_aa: CASSLRKDGYNEKLFF

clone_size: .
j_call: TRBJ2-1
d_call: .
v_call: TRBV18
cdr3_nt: TGTGCCAGCTCACCAGGGACACCTCCCAACAATGAGCAGTTCTTC
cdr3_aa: CASSPGTPPNNEQFF

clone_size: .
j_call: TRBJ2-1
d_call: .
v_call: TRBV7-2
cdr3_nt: TGTGCCAGCAGCTTAGAGGCAGGGTCGAGGAGTGAGCAGTTCTTC
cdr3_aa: CASSLEAGSRSEQFF

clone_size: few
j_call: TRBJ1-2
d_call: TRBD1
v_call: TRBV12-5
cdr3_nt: TGTGCTAGTGGCCCCGGACAGGTTTTCTATGGCTACACCTTC
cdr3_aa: CASGPGQVFYGYTF

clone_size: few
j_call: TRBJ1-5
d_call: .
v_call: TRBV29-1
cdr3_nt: TGCAGCGTTGGACAGGTGGAGGGGCCCCAGCATTTT
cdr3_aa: CSVGQVEGPQHF

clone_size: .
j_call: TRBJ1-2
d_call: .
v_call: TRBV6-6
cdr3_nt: TGTGCCAGCAGTCCCCAGGGAAACTATGGCTACACCTTC
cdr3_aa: CASSPQGNYGYTF

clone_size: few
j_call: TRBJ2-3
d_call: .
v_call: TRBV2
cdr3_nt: TGTGCCAGCAGTGATTTTAGTAGCACAGATACGCAGTATTTT
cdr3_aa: CASSDFSSTDTQYF

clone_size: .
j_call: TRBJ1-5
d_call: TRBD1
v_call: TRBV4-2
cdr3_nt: TGTGCCAGCAGCCAACAAGCCGGAGGGGGCGTTTATCAGCCCCAGCATTTT
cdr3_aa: CASSQQAGGGVYQPQHF

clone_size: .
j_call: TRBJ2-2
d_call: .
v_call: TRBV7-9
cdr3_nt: TGTGCCAGCAGCACCGGAGGGACTCTTACCGGGGAGCTGTTTTTT
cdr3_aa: CASSTGGTLTGELFF

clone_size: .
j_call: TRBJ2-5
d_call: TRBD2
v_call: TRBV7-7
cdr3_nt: TGTGCCAGCAGCCCCGGGACTAGCGGGGGGGCAGGGGAGACCCAGTACTTC
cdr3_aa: CASSPGTSGGAGETQYF

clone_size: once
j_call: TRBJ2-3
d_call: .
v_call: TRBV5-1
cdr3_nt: TGCGCCAGCAGCGGGCCGGATCGGGGAGATACGCAGTATTTT
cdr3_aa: CASSGPDRGDTQYF

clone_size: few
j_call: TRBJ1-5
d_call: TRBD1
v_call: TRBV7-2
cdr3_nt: TGTGCCAGCAGTCTCGGACAGGGCCGCAATCAGCCCCAGCATTTT
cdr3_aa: CASSLGQGRNQPQHF

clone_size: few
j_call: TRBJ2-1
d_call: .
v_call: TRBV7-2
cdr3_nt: TGTGCCAGCACCCCCGGGGGCTCCGTAAATCGGCAGTTCTTC
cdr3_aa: CASTPGGSVNRQFF

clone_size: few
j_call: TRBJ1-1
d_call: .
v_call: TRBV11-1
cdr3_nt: TGTGCCAGCCAAGGGCAAGAGGGCGTCACTGAAGCTTTCTTT
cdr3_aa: CASQGQEGVTEAFF

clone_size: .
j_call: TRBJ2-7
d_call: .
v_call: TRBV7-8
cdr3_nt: TGTGCCAGCAGCTTAGAGGCTAGCGATCGGTCCTACGAGCAGTACTTC
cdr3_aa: CASSLEASDRSYEQYF

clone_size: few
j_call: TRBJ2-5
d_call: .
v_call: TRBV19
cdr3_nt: TGTGCCAGTAGTGGGCAGCAAGAGACCCAGTACTTC
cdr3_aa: CASSGQQETQYF

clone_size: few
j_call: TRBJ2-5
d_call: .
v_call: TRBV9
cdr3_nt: TGTGCCAGCAGCGTAGTAGGGTCATCATACCAAGAGACCCAGTACTTC
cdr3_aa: CASSVVGSSYQETQYF

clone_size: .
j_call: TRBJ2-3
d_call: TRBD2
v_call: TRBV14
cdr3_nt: TGTGCCAGCAGGAACAGCGGGGGGGGCACAGATACGCAGTATTTT
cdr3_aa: CASRNSGGGTDTQYF

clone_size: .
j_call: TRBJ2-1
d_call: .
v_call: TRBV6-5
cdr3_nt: TGTGCCAGCAGAACACTCTCGAGCTCCTACAATGAGCAGTTCTTC
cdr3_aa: CASRTLSSSYNEQFF

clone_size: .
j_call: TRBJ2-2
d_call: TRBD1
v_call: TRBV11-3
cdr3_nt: TGTGCCAGCAGCTTTGCAGGGGGCCTAGCTGACACCGGGGAGCTGTTTTTT
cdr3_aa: CASSFAGGLADTGELFF

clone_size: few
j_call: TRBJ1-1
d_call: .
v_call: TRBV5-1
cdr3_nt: TGCGCCAGCAGCTCTCGGGGGTACACTGAAGCTTTCTTT
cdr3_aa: CASSSRGYTEAFF

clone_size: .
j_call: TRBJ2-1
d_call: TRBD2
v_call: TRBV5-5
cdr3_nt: TGTGCCAGCAGCTTCTACGGGGGGTCCCTGAGCTCCTACAATGAGCAGTTCTTC
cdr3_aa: CASSFYGGSLSSYNEQFF

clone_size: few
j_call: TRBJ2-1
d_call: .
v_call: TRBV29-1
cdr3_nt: TGCAGCGTTGGTTCGCTCTACAATGAGCAGTTCTTC
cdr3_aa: CSVGSLYNEQFF

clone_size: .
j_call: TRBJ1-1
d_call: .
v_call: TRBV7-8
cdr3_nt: TGTGCCAGCAGCTCCCCGGCCGGGGGGCTCGCTGAAGCTTTCTTT
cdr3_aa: CASSSPAGGLAEAFF

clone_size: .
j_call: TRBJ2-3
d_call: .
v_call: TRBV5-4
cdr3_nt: TGTGCCAGCAGCTTGCTAAATACGCAGTATTTT
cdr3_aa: CASSLLNTQYF

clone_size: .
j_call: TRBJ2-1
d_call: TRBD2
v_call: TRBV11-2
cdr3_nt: TGTGCCAGCAGCGCCCTCGGGACTAGCGGGGGGGATGAGCAGTTCTTC
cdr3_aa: CASSALGTSGGDEQFF